The 10 T cell receptor beta chains reported below all come from one sample, sequenced in a study of stem cell transplantation in POMP-related autoinflammatory disease. Profiling relied on immunoSEQ multiplex PCR, and the TCRdb table lists in-frame clones only, not all of them. The sample shows roughly 28,000 clones, about 81% of them seen only once. The sequences come from CD4+ T cells from PBMCs, collected before stem cell transplantation. The receptors derive from a human donor with POMP-related autoinflammation and immune dysregulation (PRAID).

This chain connects TRBV5-6 to TRBJ2-1; D remains ambiguous. The V and J ends lost 0 bases and 4 bases respectively, with 11 bases between them. The CDR3 sequence is 15 residues long. The V gene's germline CDR1 is SGHDT and CDR2 YYEEEE. The CDR3 DNA is TGTGCCAGCAGCTTGGCCGGCCTGTCTTACAATGAGCAGTTCTTC. Its protein product is CASSLAGLSYNEQFF.

This clone has only one observation. V usage is TRBV18 and J usage is TRBJ1-1; D possibly corresponds to TRBD1 (5 bases). Germline V gene data show CDR1 as KGHSH and CDR2 as LQKENI. The CDR3 sequence is 13 residues long. V was clipped by 4 bases and J by 0 bases, with 6 bases between them. Written as DNA, the CDR3 is TGTGCCAGCTCACAGGGGTTGAACACTGAAGCTTTCTTT. It codes for CASSQGLNTEAFF.

This clone was counted a single time. The chain is built from TRBV28 and TRBJ1-1; perhaps TRBD1 as D (6 bases). The germline gives CDR1 MDHEN, CDR2 SYDVKM. Trimming removed 0 bases from V and 4 bases from J, with 15 bases in between. CDR3 length: 16 amino acids. The CDR3 nucleotides read TGTGCCAGCAGTTTATGGGGGGGCGTTTCGGCCACTGAAGCTTTCTTT. Residues: CASSLWGGVSATEAFF.

The chain is built from TRBV28 and TRBJ2-7; D ambiguous. V was pared by 7 bases and J by 4 bases, with 11 bases between. The CDR3 spans 12 residues. Germline loops: CDR1 MDHEN, CDR2 SYDVKM. In DNA, the CDR3 is TGTGCCAGCACCTCTGCGGAGTACGAGCAGTACTTC. Translation gives CASTSAEYEQYF.

The table lists this clone with a few counts. The rearrangement links TRBV2 to TRBJ2-7; no firm D call. CDR1 SNHLY and CDR2 FYNNEI come from the germline V gene. This CDR3 is built from 11 residues. V was clipped by 11 bases and J by 0 bases, with 8 bases between them. The CDR3 here is CAVQTSYEQYF. The CDR3 coding sequence is TGTGCCGTCCAGACCTCCTACGAGCAGTACTTC. Complete variable domain (other parts from reference TRBV2 and TRBJ2-7): EPEVTQTPSHQVTQMGQEVILRCVPISNHLYFYWYRQILGQKVEFLVSFYNNEISEKSEIFDDQFSVERPDGSNFTLKIRSTKLEDSAMYFCAVQTSYEQYFGPGTRLTVT.

The V call is TRBV19, the J call TRBJ2-2; 11 bases fit TRBD1. The CDR3 consists of 16 residues. The ends lost 8 bases at V and 6 bases at J; junction bases unmatched: 11. Germline V gives CDR1 LNHDA, CDR2 SQIVND (reference sequence). The CDR3 DNA sequence: TGTGCCAGTCGTAGTACAGGACAGGGGGCACCCGGGGAGCTGTTTTTT. It encodes CASRSTGQGAPGELFF.

V usage is TRBV2 and J usage is TRBJ2-1, with D uncertain. This CDR3 has 14 residues. V was cut by 7 bases and J by 0 bases, with 10 bases left in between. The germline gives CDR1 SNHLY, CDR2 FYNNEI. DNA of the CDR3: TGTGCCAGCAAAACAGACCGCTCCTACAATGAGCAGTTCTTC. Residues: CASKTDRSYNEQFF.

This chain uses TRBV7-8 with TRBJ2-3; TRBD1 agrees at 7 bases. The J segment lost 5 bases and the V segment lost 5 bases, leaving 10 bases of the junction unmatched. There are 15 residues in the CDR3. Germline V gives CDR1 SGHVS, CDR2 FQNEAQ. Here the CDR3 reads CASSPGQVLEDTQYF. In nucleotides, the CDR3 is TGTGCCAGCAGCCCCGGACAGGTTTTAGAAGATACGCAGTATTTT.

This chain joins TRBV4-1 and TRBJ1-6; D possibly corresponds to TRBD1 (6 bases). Per the germline V gene, CDR1 is MGHRA and CDR2 is YSYEKL. Trimming pared 0 bases from V and 5 bases from J, leaving 17 bases between. This CDR3 has 18 amino acids. The CDR3 DNA follows: TGCGCCAGCAGCCAAGATAGGGCGGGACATCCGGATAATTCACCCCTCCACTTT. Residues: CASSQDRAGHPDNSPLHF.

The sample holds a few counts of this clone. The gene calls are TRBV2 and TRBJ1-2; D is undetermined. The V end was cut by 9 bases, the J end by 5 bases, with 13 bases between. Germline V lookup: CDR1 SNHLY, CDR2 FYNNEI. This CDR3 has 12 residues. In DNA, the CDR3 is TGTGCCAGTCACCCCTACGCATATGGCTACACCTTC. Translating it yields CASHPYAYGYTF.